The 16 T cell receptor beta chains below all came from one sample that was sequenced in a study of cytomegalovirus exposure and HLA in healthy donors. The PCR employed 60 Vbeta primers together with 13 Jbeta primers. Profiled with immunoSEQ multiplex PCR; TCRdb holds only in-frame clones, not every one. Seen here are 180,000 or so clones, around 80% observed once, and the top ten hold around 1.4%. The sequenced material came from PBMCs. The receptors come from a girl aged 5-17 years in good health and CMV-seropositive.

The chain recombines TRBV4-3 with TRBJ1-2; D is unresolved. Trimming removed 1 base from V and 4 bases from J, with 13 bases in between. CDR3 length: 15 residues. Germline lookup yields CDR1 LGHNA and CDR2 YSLEER. CDR3 protein: CASSQVPRPFYGYTF. The CDR3 DNA is TGCGCCAGCAGCCAAGTCCCCAGGCCCTTCTATGGCTACACCTTC.

This chain joins TRBV4-1 and TRBJ2-7; TRBD1 matches 9 bases. The germline V gene encodes CDR1 MGHRA and CDR2 YSYEKL. V shed 1 base, J shed 4 bases, and the junction held 8 bases outside the gene matches. This CDR3 comprises 16 residues. CDR3 region: CASSQVQTGGNYEQYF. CDR3 DNA: TGCGCCAGCAGCCAAGTCCAGACAGGGGGAAATTACGAGCAGTACTTC.

This clone was detected only a few times. The V gene is TRBV6-5, the J gene TRBJ2-1, with D maybe TRBD1 (5 bases). V was pared by 6 bases and J by 9 bases, with 12 bases between. The CDR3 has 12 residues. The germline gives CDR1 MNHEY, CDR2 SVGAGI. In DNA form, the CDR3 reads TGTGCCAGCAGCCAGACAGAAGGTGAGCAGTTCTTC. This translates into CASSQTEGEQFF.

This clone was seen a single time. Relative to the germline gene, one junction end is altered; a read error may explain this. The rearrangement links TRBV10-1 to TRBJ1-3; 7 bases fit TRBD1. The CDR3 contains 12 residues. Germline V gene sequence: CDR1 WNHNN, CDR2 SYGVQD (reference sequence). CDR3 in DNA: TGCGCCAGCGGTGAGACAGGGACCACCATATATTTT. Translating gives CASGETGTTIYF.

This clone appeared a single time. V is TRBV7-9 and J is TRBJ1-2; D is ambiguous. V lost 0 bases to trimming and J lost 6 bases, with 14 bases between them. The CDR3 spans 15 residues. CDR1 SEHNR and CDR2 FQNEAQ come from the germline V gene (reference sequence). This CDR3 reads CASSLARDPLNGYTF. The CDR3, as DNA: TGTGCCAGCAGCTTAGCGAGGGATCCTTTGAATGGCTACACCTTC. Filled out from reference TRBV7-9 and TRBJ1-2, the complete variable domain reads DTGVSQNPRHKITKRGQNVTFRCDPISEHNRLYWYRQTLGQGPEFLTYFQNEAQLEKSRLLSDRFSAERPKGSFSTLEIQRTEQGDSAMYLCASSLARDPLNGYTFGSGTRLTVV.

The chain links TRBV7-9 to TRBJ2-1, with D possibly being TRBD2 (6 bases). The CDR3 contains 16 residues. Germline CDR1 reads SEHNR; CDR2 reads FQNEAQ (reference sequence). V dropped 5 bases and J dropped 6 bases, with 20 bases sitting between them. DNA for the CDR3: TGTGCCAGCAGCCCCGCGGGACCCCCTGGGGGCAATGAGCAGTTCTTC. This encodes CASSPAGPPGGNEQFF.

The gene calls are TRBV11-2 and TRBJ2-7, with TRBD2 as a possible D gene (5 bases). V lost 4 bases to trimming and J lost 2 bases, with 15 bases between them. The CDR3 runs 15 residues. Germline assignment: CDR1 SGHAT and CDR2 FQNNGV. The CDR3, as DNA: TGTGCCAGCAGCTCGGGGTCAGGTTCACCCTACGAGCAGTACTTC. Encoded protein: CASSSGSGSPYEQYF. Full variable domain (missing parts from reference TRBV11-2 and TRBJ2-7): EAGVAQSPRYKIIEKRQSVAFWCNPISGHATLYWYQQILGQGPKLLIQFQNNGVVDDSQLPKDRFSAERLKGVDSTLKIQPAKLEDSAVYLCASSSGSGSPYEQYFGPGTRLTVT.

This chain joins TRBV29-1 and TRBJ1-2; no firm D call. In germline, CDR1 is SQVTM, CDR2 ANQGSEA. The CDR3 is 16 residues long. Trimming stripped 4 bases from V and 4 bases from J, with 22 bases between. CDR3 sequence reads: CSVARVRRSAGYGYTF. The DNA for the CDR3 is TGCAGCGTTGCGAGGGTGCGACGGTCTGCGGGCTATGGCTACACCTTC.

CDR3 coding DNA: TGTGCCAGCAGCCAAGGACCAGCGGGGAGAGGCTACACCTTC. Translation gives CASSQGPAGRGYTF. The V call is TRBV14, the J call TRBJ1-2; D call uncertain. The CDR3 length is 14 residues. The germline V gene encodes CDR1 SGHDN and CDR2 FVKESK. V was cut by 1 base and J by 8 bases, with 14 bases left in between.

The chain uses TRBV30 and TRBJ1-1; unclear D gene. The CDR3 length is 13 residues. The germline V gene encodes CDR1 GTSNPN and CDR2 SVGIG (reference sequence). V was pared by 4 bases and J by 4 bases, with 13 bases between. The CDR3 DNA reads as TGTGCCTGGAAAGGAGACTTGACCACTGAAGCTTTCTTT. Protein: CAWKGDLTTEAFF.

The rearrangement uses TRBV7-9 and TRBJ1-1, with D possibly being TRBD1 (6 bases). The length of the CDR3 is 14 residues. Germline values: CDR1 SEHNR, CDR2 FQNEAQ (reference sequence). Deletions cut 2 bases from V and 4 bases from J, with 11 bases between. CDR3 residues: CASSLLTGITEAFF. CDR3 coding DNA: TGTGCCAGCAGCTTACTTACAGGGATCACTGAAGCTTTCTTT.

This clone was seen just once. The rearrangement links TRBV18 to TRBJ2-7; tentatively, D is TRBD1 (5 bases). Trimming removed 0 bases at V and 4 bases at J, with 10 bases between. There are 14 residues in the CDR3. Germline values: CDR1 KGHSH, CDR2 LQKENI. The CDR3 spells CASSPPTRVYEQYF. The CDR3, as DNA: TGTGCCAGCTCACCACCCACCAGGGTTTACGAGCAGTACTTC.

This chain uses TRBV5-4 with TRBJ1-4; a possible D gene is TRBD1 (6 bases). Trimming pared 3 bases from V and 4 bases from J, leaving 19 bases between. The CDR3 is made up of 17 amino acids. CDR1 is SGHNT, CDR2 YYREEE, per germline (reference sequence). In nucleotides, the CDR3 is TGTGCCAGCAGCTCGGCGAAACACAGGGCTGGTAATGAAAAACTGTTTTTT. Translating gives CASSSAKHRAGNEKLFF.

The J gene is TRBJ1-2, the V gene TRBV5-1; D is uncertain. The CDR3 loop spans 15 amino acids. The germline V and J ends were trimmed by 1 base and 0 bases, with 10 bases remaining between them. Germline loops: CDR1 SGHRS, CDR2 YFSETQ. The CDR3 DNA sequence: TGCGCCAGCAGCTTGAATCCCGGAGCTAACTATGGCTACACCTTC. Protein sequence: CASSLNPGANYGYTF.

V gene TRBV9 combines with J gene TRBJ2-2; TRBD2 aligns across 9 bases. Germline lookup yields CDR1 SGDLS and CDR2 YYNGEE. V lost 3 bases and J lost 0; bases outside the gene matches: 9. The CDR3 length is 18 residues. CDR3 sequence (DNA): TGTGCCAGCAGCGCGGGGGCGGGAGGGCCATCGAACACCGGGGAGCTGTTTTTT. It translates to CASSAGAGGPSNTGELFF. Combining the CDR3 with reference TRBV9 and TRBJ2-2 gives the whole variable domain DSGVTQTPKHLITATGQRVTLRCSPRSGDLSVYWYQQSLDQGLQFLIQYYNGEERAKGNILERFSAQQFPDLHSELNLSSLELGDSALYFCASSAGAGGPSNTGELFFGEGSRLTVL.

The chain joins TRBV4-1 to TRBJ2-5; 9 nucleotides line up with TRBD1. The CDR3 contains 14 residues. Germline CDR1 reads MGHRA; CDR2 reads YSYEKL. J was trimmed by 3 bases and V by 4 bases; bases with no gene match: 3. CDR3 loop: CASSLRTGEETQYF. In DNA form, the CDR3 reads TGCGCCAGCAGCCTTAGGACAGGGGAAGAGACCCAGTACTTC.